This T cell receptor (beta chain) stems from a study of blood T cell repertoires in COVID-19. Looking at the study overall: Samples of COVID-19 (acute and convalescent) were obtained from the United States, Italy and Spain. From T cells, B-cell-depleted T cells, or PBMCs came the material, which was cDNA or gDNA.

In the authors' workflow: Amplification of reference gene primers provided the estimated nucleated cell counts. TCRdb's table, derived via immunoSEQ multiplex PCR, lists solely in-frame clones and lacks some. V, J and clone size are taken as reported in that table, and D and trimming were inferred from the DNA itself. The table shows 70,000 to 95,000 clones, with 88% occurring only once. Per germline, CDR1 SGHVS and CDR2 FQNEAQ. CDR3 size: 14 residues. The V and J ends lost 2 bases and 3 bases respectively, with 11 bases between them. Sequenced sample: peripheral blood. J is TRBJ2-7 and V is TRBV7-8, with D possibly being TRBD2 (5 bases). The sequence derives from a woman of 80 years or more with acute or convalescent COVID-19. DNA of the CDR3: TGTGCCAGCAGCTTATCTCCGGGAATCTACGAGCAGTACTTC. It codes for CASSLSPGIYEQYF.